The 11 T cell receptor beta chains below come from one sample, sequenced in a study of T cells in Graves' hyperthyroidism and ophthalmopathy. TCR beta CDR3 region amplification was performed from RNA transcripts. In the first-round RT-PCR of the TCR CDR3, the HTBI primer set was used. TCRdb called the multiplex PCR reads again in MiXCR, with one record for every CDR3 protein. Of about 500,000 distinct CDR3 sequences in the sample, around 14% were seen once. The sequenced sample consisted of blood. These receptors all stem from a woman aged 18 to 35 with Graves' hyperthyroidism.

This clonotype was recorded at least ten times. The rearrangement links TRBV7-2 to TRBJ2-3; 9 bases are a match to TRBD2. The V gene's germline CDR1 is SGHTA and CDR2 FQGNSA. Trimming at V came to 5 bases and at J to 3 bases, leaving 15 bases not matched to a gene. CDR3 length: 18 amino acids. In nucleotides, the CDR3 is TGTGCCAGCAGCACCCCGAGGGGCGGGAGGGCCGGGACAGATACGCAGTATTTT. Protein: CASSTPRGGRAGTDTQYF.

This clonotype was recorded many times. The chain joins TRBV7-3 to TRBJ1-1; D ambiguous. From germline, CDR1 is SGHTA and CDR2 FQGTGA. With 2 bases removed from V and 5 bases from J, the gap between germline ends came to 9 bases. The CDR3 runs 13 residues. CDR3 in amino acids: CASSLSMGTEAFF. For the CDR3, the DNA is TGTGCCAGCAGCTTATCCATGGGGACTGAAGCTTTCTTT.

In regard to this clonotype: One end of the junction varies from germline; a read error may be responsible. V and J are TRBV4-1 and TRBJ2-5, with 7 bases aligning to TRBD1. The CDR3 extends over 16 amino acids. Germline values: CDR1 MGHRA, CDR2 YSYEKL. CDR3 protein: CASRQDGVGGWETQYF. The CDR3 region has the DNA TGCGCCAGCAGGCAAGACGGCGTAGGGGGCTGGGAGACCCAGTACTTC.

This clonotype occurred many times. J is TRBJ2-7 and V is TRBV30; 7 nucleotides match TRBD1. V gave up 4 bases and J gave up 3 bases; unmatched junction bases: 6. The CDR3 is made up of 13 amino acids. CDR1 is GTSNPN and CDR2 is SVGIG in the germline V gene (reference sequence). The CDR3 loop reads CAWNSQGNYEQYF. As DNA, the CDR3 is TGTGCCTGGAATTCACAGGGGAACTACGAGCAGTACTTC.

This clonotype appeared many times. The chain links TRBV5-1 to TRBJ1-2; TRBD1 might be the D (5 bases). Germline V CDR1 and CDR2: SGHRS, YFSETQ. The CDR3 consists of 15 residues. Trimming pared 4 bases from V and 7 bases from J, leaving 20 bases between. CDR3 sequence: CASSPGDSGAGGYTF. The CDR3 DNA reads TGCGCCAGCAGCCCGGGGGACTCTGGGGCAGGTGGCTACACCTTC.

The chain is built from TRBV2 and TRBJ1-1; TRBD1 might be the D (6 bases). CDR3 length: 15 residues. Germline lookup yields CDR1 SNHLY and CDR2 FYNNEI. V lost 3 bases and J 3 bases, leaving 14 bases between the germline ends. CDR3 bases: TGTGCCAGCAGTGATCAGGGGCGCAGAGACACTGAAGCTTTCTTT. Translation gives CASSDQGRRDTEAFF.

J is TRBJ2-1 and V is TRBV4-1; 9 nucleotides align to TRBD2. Germline CDR1 reads MGHRA; CDR2 reads YSYEKL. This CDR3 region has 14 residues. V was clipped by 4 bases and J by 8 bases; unmatched bases: 6. CDR3 in amino acids: CASSLGTSPHEQFF. DNA for the CDR3: TGCGCCAGCAGCCTCGGGACTAGCCCCCATGAGCAGTTCTTC.

Ten or more counts support this clonotype. The chain recombines TRBV2 with TRBJ1-5, with a tentative D call TRBD1 (5 bases). This CDR3 spans 16 amino acids. The V gene lost 6 bases and the J gene lost 1 base, with 16 bases spanning the gap. Looked up from germline, CDR1 is SNHLY and CDR2 is FYNNEI. This CDR3 reads CASRRRDRGSNQPQHF. The DNA for the CDR3 is TGTGCCAGCAGGCGCCGGGACCGAGGGAGCAATCAGCCCCAGCATTTT.

This clonotype was seen ten or more times. This chain's CDR3 is CSAPRRDINTEAFF. CDR3 DNA sequence: TGCAGTGCCCCCCGCCGGGACATTAACACTGAAGCTTTCTTT. The V and J genes are TRBV20-1 and TRBJ1-1; perhaps TRBD1 as D (6 bases). The V gene's germline CDR1 is DFQATT and CDR2 SNEGSKA (reference sequence). With 6 bases removed from V and 2 bases from J, the gap between germline ends came to 16 bases. The CDR3 totals 14 residues.

The chain combines TRBV20-1 with TRBJ1-2; D might be TRBD1 (5 bases). Germline V gene data show CDR1 as DFQATT and CDR2 as SNEGSKA (reference sequence). With 5 bases removed from V and 3 bases from J, the gap between germline ends came to 13 bases. This CDR3 comprises 13 residues. The CDR3 DNA follows: TGCAGTGCTTGGGACCGTCTCCACTATGGCTACACCTTC. This encodes CSAWDRLHYGYTF.

The chain joins TRBV19 to TRBJ2-7, with D uncertain. V was trimmed by 1 base and J by 8 bases, leaving 24 bases between them. The CDR3 runs 17 residues. Germline V gives CDR1 LNHDA, CDR2 SQIVND (reference sequence). This CDR3 is CASSIGPGQGSSLKQYF. DNA of the CDR3: TGTGCCAGTAGTATAGGGCCAGGTCAAGGATCCTCCTTGAAGCAGTACTTC.